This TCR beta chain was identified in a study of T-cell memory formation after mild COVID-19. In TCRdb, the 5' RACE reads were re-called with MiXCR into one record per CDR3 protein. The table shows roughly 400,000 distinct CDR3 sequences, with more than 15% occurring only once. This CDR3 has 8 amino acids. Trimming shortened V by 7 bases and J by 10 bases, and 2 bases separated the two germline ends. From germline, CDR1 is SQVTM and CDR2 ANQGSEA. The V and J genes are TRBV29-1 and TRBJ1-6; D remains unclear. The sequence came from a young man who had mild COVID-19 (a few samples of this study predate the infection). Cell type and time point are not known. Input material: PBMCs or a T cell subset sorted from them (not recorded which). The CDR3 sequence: CSESPLHF. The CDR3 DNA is TGCAGCGAGTCACCCCTCCACTTT. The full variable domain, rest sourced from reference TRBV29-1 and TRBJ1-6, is SAVISQKPSRDICQRGTSLTIQCQVDSQVTMMFWYRQQPGQSLTLIATANQGSEATYESGFVIDKFPISRPNLTFSTLTVSNMSPEDSSIYLCSESPLHFGNGTRLTVT.